The 3 T cell receptor beta chains below all came from one sample that was sequenced in a study of identical twins. TCRdb re-derived calls from the 5' RACE reads in MiXCR, one entry per CDR3 protein. The sample has a few hundred thousand distinct CDR3 sequences; about 8% are singletons. These same records also appear under a second study, on yellow fever vaccine responses in identical twins.

Specimen: CD8+ T cells sorted from blood. The receptor set was obtained from a woman between 18 and 29 years old in good health.

This clonotype was observed a few times. Here the CDR3 reads CASSFGILNTEAFF. The CDR3 DNA reads TGTGCCAGCAGTTTCGGGATATTGAACACTGAAGCTTTCTTT. This chain uses TRBV12-3 or TRBV12-4 with TRBJ1-1; D is undetermined. The CDR3 runs to 14 residues. V was pared by 3 bases and J by 0 bases, with 8 bases between.

This clonotype was recorded at least ten times. The chain recombines TRBV11-2 with TRBJ2-7; D tentatively reads TRBD1 or TRBD2 (5 bases each). The V gene lost 3 bases and the J gene lost 1 base, with 10 bases spanning the gap. This CDR3 spans 14 amino acids. From germline, CDR1 is SGHAT and CDR2 FQNNGV. The CDR3 sequence is CASSLEDKSYEQYF. The CDR3 coding sequence is TGTGCCAGCAGCTTGGAGGACAAATCCTACGAGCAGTACTTC.

The chain links TRBV14 to TRBJ2-7, with D hard to call. This CDR3 spans 13 amino acids. Germline CDR1 SGHDN, CDR2 FVKESK. Trimming cost V 5 bases and J 3 bases, with 11 bases left between them. The CDR3 reads CASSFGFYYEQYF. DNA for the CDR3: TGTGCCAGCAGCTTCGGTTTTTACTACGAGCAGTACTTC. The full variable domain, its missing parts supplied by reference TRBV14 and TRBJ2-7, is EAGVTQFPSHSVIEKGQTVTLRCDPISGHDNLYWYRRVMGKEIKFLLHFVKESKQDESGMPNNRFLAERTGGTYSTLKVQPAELEDSGVYFCASSFGFYYEQYFGPGTRLTVT.